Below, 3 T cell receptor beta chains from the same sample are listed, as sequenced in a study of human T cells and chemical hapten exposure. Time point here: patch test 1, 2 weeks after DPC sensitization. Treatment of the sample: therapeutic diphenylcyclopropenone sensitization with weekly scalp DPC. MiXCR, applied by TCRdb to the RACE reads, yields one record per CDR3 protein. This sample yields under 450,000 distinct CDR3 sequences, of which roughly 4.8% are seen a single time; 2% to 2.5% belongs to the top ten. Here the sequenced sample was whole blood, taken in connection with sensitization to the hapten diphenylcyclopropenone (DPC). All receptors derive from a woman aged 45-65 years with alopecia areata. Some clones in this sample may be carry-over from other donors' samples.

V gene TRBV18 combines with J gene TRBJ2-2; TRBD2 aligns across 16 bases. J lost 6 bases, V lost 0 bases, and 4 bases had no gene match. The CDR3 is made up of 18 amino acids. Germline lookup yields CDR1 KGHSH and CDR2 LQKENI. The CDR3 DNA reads TGTGCCAGCTCACCACCGGGACTAGCGGGAGGGCCCGCCGGGGAGCTGTTTTTT. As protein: CASSPPGLAGGPAGELFF.

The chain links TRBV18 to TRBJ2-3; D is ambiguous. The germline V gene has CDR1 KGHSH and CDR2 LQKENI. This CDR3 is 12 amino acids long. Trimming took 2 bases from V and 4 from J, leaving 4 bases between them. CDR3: CASSPTPDTQYF. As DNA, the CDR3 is TGTGCCAGCTCACCAACCCCAGATACGCAGTATTTT.

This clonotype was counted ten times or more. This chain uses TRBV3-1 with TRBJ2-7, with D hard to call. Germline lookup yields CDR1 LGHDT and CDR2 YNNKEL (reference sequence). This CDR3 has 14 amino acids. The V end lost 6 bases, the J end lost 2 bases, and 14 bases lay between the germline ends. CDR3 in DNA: TGTGCCAGCAGGCCCTTCGGGCGGCCCTACGAGCAGTACTTC. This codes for CASRPFGRPYEQYF.